The T cell receptor beta chain described here comes from a study of Ad26.COV2.S vaccination and SARS-CoV-2 variants. Overall study: The donor was enrolled in the Ad26.COV2.S arm of the COV1001 trial. Overall study findings and caveats: Reported post-vaccination CD8+ and CD4+ T cell responses to spike showed substantial breadth. Measurements of TCR breadth and depth may have given underestimates of the total T cell responses.

Here immunoSEQ multiplex PCR was the method, and the copy in TCRdb shows in-frame clones only, minus some. The sample lists a few hundred thousand clones, 83% occurring once. Treatment described: 15 to 20 received Ad26.COV2.S at low or high dose, single or two shots; about 5 received placebo; per-sample allocation not given. Specimen acquisition occurred on day 63 following the initial vaccine or placebo injection. An 18-55-year-old adult in Boston served as donor. This CDR3 comprises 15 residues. The V end lost 2 bases, the J end lost 4 bases, and 12 bases lay between the germline ends. CDR1 is MNHEY and CDR2 is SVGEGT in the germline V gene. On this clone: No antigen is known for it.

This TCR was sampled from a person between 18 and 60 years old who received the Ad26.COV2.S COVID-19 vaccine or a placebo. The chain recombines TRBV6-2 or TRBV6-3 with TRBJ1-5; weak D call: TRBD1 (6 bases). The sample in question was peripheral blood, obtained in a trial of Ad26.COV2.S vaccine versus placebo. CDR3 nucleotides: TGTGCCAGCAGTTACGGCCGGGGGCAGAATCAGCCCCAGCATTTT. The encoded protein is CASSYGRGQNQPQHF.